This T cell receptor (beta chain) was recorded in a study of cytomegalovirus exposure and HLA in healthy donors. Comments on this clone: Its antigen remains unidentified.

Germline V CDR1 and CDR2: SGHAT, FQNNGV. This CDR3 has 15 residues. Trimming removed 5 bases from V and 1 base from J; junction bases left unmatched: 3. Study observations and caveats: Later analysis suggested links between common viral pathogens and several top significant clusters. High sensitivity and specificity were reportedly achieved when the classifier diagnosed cytomegalovirus status.

Among the donors, all were healthy bone marrow donors. Unrecorded immune exposures were likely, despite nominal health at sampling. The PCR made use of 60 Vbeta and 13 Jbeta primers. Produced via immunoSEQ multiplex PCR; TCRdb's table is partial and in-frame only. The sample carries some 140,000 clones, around three quarters recorded once. The chain joins TRBV11-2 to TRBJ2-3; 10 bases fit TRBD2. The TCR comes from a man aged 40-55 years in good health and CMV-seropositive. The sequenced material came from PBMCs. The CDR3 region is CASSPGLAGTDTQYF. The CDR3 nucleotides read TGTGCCAGCAGCCCAGGACTAGCGGGCACAGATACGCAGTATTTT.